The 13 T cell receptor beta chains presented below share a single source sample, sequenced in a study of blood T cell repertoires in COVID-19. Profiled with immunoSEQ multiplex PCR; TCRdb holds only in-frame clones, not every one. Of a few hundred thousand clones listed, about nine tenths were seen once; the top ten hold about 0.83%. Specimen: PBMCs or T cells enriched from blood (not recorded which). Receptor source: a woman in her thirties or forties who had been exposed to COVID-19.

This clone was seen once. The V and J genes are TRBV7-8 and TRBJ1-1, with unresolved D. Germline assignment: CDR1 SGHVS and CDR2 FQNEAQ. V lost 5 bases to trimming and J lost 0 bases, with 10 bases between them. The CDR3 is made up of 14 amino acids. The CDR3 DNA is TGTGCCAGCAGCCATGGGCAGTTGAACACTGAAGCTTTCTTT. This gives the protein CASSHGQLNTEAFF. The full variable domain, in which reference TRBV7-8 and TRBJ1-1 provide the parts outside the CDR3, is GAGVSQSPRYKVAKRGQDVALRCDPISGHVSLFWYQQALGQGPEFLTYFQNEAQLDKSGLPSDRFFAERPEGSVSTLKIQRTQQEDSAVYLCASSHGQLNTEAFFGQGTRLTVV.

The V call is TRBV5-1, the J call TRBJ1-2, with a possible D match to TRBD1 (6 bases). The V and J ends lost 4 bases and 1 base respectively, with 14 bases between them. Germline V gives CDR1 SGHRS, CDR2 YFSETQ. The CDR3 has 15 amino acids. The CDR3 here is CASSPDLRGNYGYTF. The CDR3 bases are TGCGCCAGCAGCCCGGATCTCAGGGGTAACTATGGCTACACCTTC.

V gene TRBV5-5 combines with J gene TRBJ2-7; perhaps TRBD1 as D (6 bases). In germline, CDR1 is SGHKS, CDR2 YYEKEE (reference sequence). V dropped 0 bases and J dropped 4 bases, with 8 bases sitting between them. CDR3 length: 13 amino acids. The CDR3 DNA reads TGTGCCAGCAGCTTGGGGGGGCTGTACGAGCAGTACTTC. As protein: CASSLGGLYEQYF.

This clone appeared once. The rearrangement joins TRBV20-1 to TRBJ2-7; D is ambiguous. V was clipped by 3 bases and J by 2 bases, with 11 bases between them. The CDR3 contains 13 residues. Germline V gene lookup returns CDR1 DFQATT and CDR2 SNEGSKA (reference sequence). CDR3 nucleotides: TGCAGTGCTAGTGACAATCCCACCTACGAGCAGTACTTC. Protein product: CSASDNPTYEQYF.

The J gene is TRBJ2-7, the V gene TRBV19; D is perhaps TRBD1 (5 bases). Trimming cost V 1 base and J 2 bases, with 12 bases left between them. Germline V gene data show CDR1 as LNHDA and CDR2 as SQIVND (reference sequence). The CDR3 is 15 residues long. The CDR3 protein is CASSIGQQGTYEQYF. The CDR3 DNA reads as TGTGCCAGTAGTATAGGACAGCAAGGTACCTACGAGCAGTACTTC.

The rearrangement joins TRBV5-4 to TRBJ1-4, with 7 bases that match TRBD1. Losses at the gene ends were 3 bases for V and 4 bases for J; bases not matched to a gene: 6. Germline CDR1 reads SGHNT; CDR2 reads YYREEE (reference sequence). The CDR3 totals 15 residues. In DNA, the CDR3 is TGTGCCAGCAGCTCTGCAGGGGGGTTTAATGAAAAACTGTTTTTT. The encoded protein is CASSSAGGFNEKLFF.

The chain links TRBV5-7 to TRBJ1-6; D uncertain. TRBV5-7 is treated as an ORF (open reading frame) with a function not yet certain. This CDR3 has 17 residues. Deletions cut 3 bases from V and 9 bases from J, with 22 bases between. Written as DNA, the CDR3 is TGTGCCAGCAGCTACCGTGGGGTCGCCGGGATAAGTTCACCCCTCCACTTT. Amino acid sequence: CASSYRGVAGISSPLHF.

The rearrangement joins TRBV19 to TRBJ2-1, with 7 bases aligning to TRBD1. This CDR3 comprises 14 residues. V gave up 4 bases and J gave up 5 bases; unmatched junction bases: 5. Per the germline V gene, CDR1 is LNHDA and CDR2 is SQIVND (reference sequence). CDR3 coding DNA: TGTGCCAGTAGTACACAGGGGATTCACAATGAGCAGTTCTTC. It is translated as CASSTQGIHNEQFF.

V usage is TRBV30 and J usage is TRBJ2-1; TRBD2 agrees at 7 bases. The J segment lost 10 bases and the V segment lost 0 bases, leaving 9 bases of the junction unmatched. CDR3 length: 14 residues. The germline V gene encodes CDR1 GTSNPN and CDR2 SVGIG (reference sequence). CDR3 nucleotides: TGTGCCTGGAGTGTAAGTGGGAGAGCGGGGGAGCAGTTCTTC. As protein: CAWSVSGRAGEQFF.

The chain uses TRBV11-1 and TRBJ2-7; D unclear. CDR1 is SGHAT, CDR2 FQDESV, per germline (reference sequence). Trimming took 2 bases from V and 3 from J, leaving 8 bases between them. CDR3 length: 13 residues. This CDR3 reads CASSLRDNYEQYF. CDR3 bases: TGTGCCAGCAGCTTACGCGATAACTACGAGCAGTACTTC.

This sequence joins TRBV5-1 and TRBJ2-7, with 9 bases that match TRBD1. The CDR3 has 13 amino acids. V lost 4 bases, J lost 5 bases, and 4 bases stayed unmatched. From germline, CDR1 is SGHRS and CDR2 YFSETQ. CDR3: CASSPGTGNEQYF. The CDR3, as DNA: TGCGCCAGCAGCCCCGGGACAGGGAACGAGCAGTACTTC. Based on the CDR3 plus reference TRBV5-1 and TRBJ2-7, the full variable domain is KAGVTQTPRYLIKTRGQQVTLSCSPISGHRSVSWYQQTPGQGLQFLFEYFSETQRNKGNFPGRFSGRQFSNSRSEMNVSTLELGDSALYLCASSPGTGNEQYFGPGTRLTVT.

V is TRBV24-1 and J is TRBJ1-5; D remains unclear. V gave up 3 bases and J gave up 8 bases, with 16 bases separating them. This CDR3 comprises 15 residues. Germline V lookup: CDR1 KGHDR, CDR2 SFDVKD. The CDR3 coding sequence is TGTGCCACCAGTGATGGTAATGATCCGAGAGAGCCCCAGCATTTT. Protein product: CATSDGNDPREPQHF.

The V gene is TRBV24-1, the J gene TRBJ2-1; D perhaps matches TRBD2 (5 bases). This CDR3 is built from 13 residues. The germline V and J ends were trimmed by 3 bases and 9 bases, with 11 bases remaining between them. The V gene's germline CDR1 is KGHDR and CDR2 SFDVKD. The CDR3 sequence is CATSDPGLPEQFF. The DNA for the CDR3 is TGTGCCACCAGTGATCCGGGGTTACCTGAGCAGTTCTTC.